This record concerns one T cell receptor beta chain sequence. This sample is drawn from a study of blood T cell repertoires in COVID-19. Across the study: Sample material is recorded as cDNA or gDNA derived from T cells, B-cell-depleted T cells, or PBMCs.

Germline loops: CDR1 MGHRA, CDR2 YSYEKL. The V segment lost 4 bases and the J segment 0 bases; nucleotides outside the gene matches: 13. The CDR3 extends over 18 amino acids. Original methodology: Nucleated cell number was recorded as an estimate derived from reference gene primer amplification. Clones were read by immunoSEQ multiplex PCR, and TCRdb kept only the in-frame ones, dropping some. The V and J calls and clone size were taken over from that table, and D and trimming were inferred from the DNA. The data show over 45,000 clones, around 70% seen once. The sequenced sample consisted of peripheral blood. The source of this sequence is a woman between 45 and 60 years old with active or convalescent COVID-19. The rearrangement uses TRBV4-1 and TRBJ1-1, with TRBD1 matching over 8 bases. This CDR3 reads CASSPPDRVSVMNTEAFF. The DNA for the CDR3 is TGCGCCAGCAGCCCCCCGGACAGGGTATCGGTCATGAACACTGAAGCTTTCTTT.